This T cell receptor (beta chain) was retrieved from a study of blood T cell repertoires in COVID-19 (dated by TCRdb to 2019 to 2021). Context from the whole study: The collaborator samples originated in the United States, Italy and Spain and spanned the acute and convalescent phases of COVID-19. The samples were drawn from two sources: the first 160 participants of the ongoing ImmuneRACE study, and some 1,300 subjects contributed by 6 global collaborators. Where HLA class I and class II types were available, the types were taken from metadata supplied by the sample provider, not from assay-based typing. Deeply sampled blood TCRbeta repertoires from subjects exposed to, actively infected with, or recovered from COVID-19 were included in the dataset. The repertoires were released in a freely available public database intended as a resource for research on the immune response to SARS-CoV-2. The sample metadata nearly always contained a de-identified subject ID, COVID-19 status, age in years and sex. The material from the prospective study consisted of cDNA or gDNA derived from T cells, B-cell-depleted T cells, or PBMCs. Broader findings and caveats from the paper: How much clinical and demographic metadata was included differed by source and by participant, and the metadata was provided uncurated.

This clone was recorded only once. Its antigen remains unidentified. Base-call qualities are not available, and no considerably larger clone is one nucleotide away. One collaborating source in Seattle enrolled patients during active infection and followed them longitudinally through the course of disease. Collaborating institutions collected whole blood in K2EDTA tubes following their own protocols. For TCRbeta analysis, collaborator samples were shipped as frozen whole blood, as isolated PBMCs, or as DNA extracted from either sample type. The CDR3 goes from the cysteine to the phenylalanine over 16 residues. Kept here is only the CDR3 DNA, which spans 48 bases and is read in frame from base 1. Via the germline V gene, CDR1 is KGHSH and CDR2 LQKENI. The germline ends are 20 bases apart after V is trimmed by 6 bases and J by 2 bases. TCRbeta CDR3 regions were amplified from genomic DNA by means of the immunoSEQ Assay, a bias-controlled multiplex PCR. The authors' analysis ran thus. The number of nucleated cells in each sample was estimated from the amplification of reference gene primers within the assay. Sequence reads were collapsed and filtered to measure the absolute abundance of every unique TCRbeta CDR3 rearrangement. For each sample, productive Simpson clonality was calculated as the square root of Simpson's diversity index across productive rearrangements. TCRdb mirrors the immuneACCESS table, restricted to in-frame sequences. Some clones are absent from its copies; in checked studies, under half trace to an unresolved V gene, and the reason for the others is unknown. The V and J calls and clone size were taken over from that table, and D and trimming were inferred from the DNA. The sample records about 300,000 clones, approximately 84% of which are singletons. The ten largest clones take up almost 1.5% of the sample.

This receptor was identified in a human donor with COVID-19, enrolled during active disease. The donor label of this sample is uncertain. Sequenced input: peripheral blood. The chain couples TRBV18 to TRBJ2-7, with TRBD2 as a weak D call on 5 bases. The DNA sequence is TGTGCCAGCTCCCCGAGGGCTCCGTTAAATCCCTACGAGCAGTACTTC. The translation is CASSPRAPLNPYEQYF.